The T cell receptor beta chain described here comes from a study of T cell responses to AZD1222 COVID-19 vaccine. Assay used: immunoSEQ multiplex PCR; TCRdb lists only in-frame clones, some missing. The sample contains 75,000 to 95,000 clones, approximately 89% of which appear only once. The germline V gene encodes CDR1 MNHEY and CDR2 SMNVEV (reference sequence). V was trimmed by 5 bases and J by 0 bases, leaving 14 bases between them. The CDR3 contains 16 residues. Comments on this clone: Its antigen is undetermined.

Study conclusions and caveats: The study identified only a handful of AZD1222 recipients as seropositive at baseline.

This chain joins TRBV27 and TRBJ2-1, with D possibly called TRBD1 or TRBD2 (6 bases each). The sequences come from peripheral blood, collected 28 days after the second dose of the MenACWY control vaccine. The sequence derives from an adult who received the MenACWY meningococcal vaccine as a control. Here the CDR3 reads CASSLRGGSSYNEQFF. CDR3 nucleotides: TGTGCCAGCAGTCTCAGGGGAGGAAGCTCCTACAATGAGCAGTTCTTC.